This T cell receptor beta chain was obtained from a study of Graves' ophthalmopathy and Graves' hyperthyroidism. With 4 bases removed from V and 3 bases from J, the gap between germline ends came to 7 bases. This CDR3 is 12 amino acids long. Germline V gene lookup returns CDR1 SGHAT and CDR2 FQNNGV. Amplification of TCR beta CDR3 regions used RNA transcripts. Second-round multiplex PCR came after a first-round RT-PCR that employed HTBI primers. Each CDR3 protein gets one entry after TCRdb re-called the multiplex PCR reads with MiXCR. The sample contains 300,000 to 400,000 distinct CDR3 sequences, about 17% of which appear only once. Patients were left out if they had other autoimmune diseases, uncontrolled infections, pregnancy or lactation. Study-wide findings and caveats: Using a 13-signature model, the authors split ophthalmopathy from stable hyperthyroidism, with just under 90% sensitivity and 65% to 82% specificity.

At least ten counts were recorded for this clonotype. Its specificity is not known. This receptor was taken from an adult man with Graves' ophthalmopathy. The sample taken for sequencing was peripheral blood. V gene TRBV11-2 combines with J gene TRBJ2-7; D unresolved. CDR3 protein: CASSSFNYEQYF. In nucleotides, the CDR3 is TGTGCCAGCAGCTCATTCAACTACGAGCAGTACTTC.